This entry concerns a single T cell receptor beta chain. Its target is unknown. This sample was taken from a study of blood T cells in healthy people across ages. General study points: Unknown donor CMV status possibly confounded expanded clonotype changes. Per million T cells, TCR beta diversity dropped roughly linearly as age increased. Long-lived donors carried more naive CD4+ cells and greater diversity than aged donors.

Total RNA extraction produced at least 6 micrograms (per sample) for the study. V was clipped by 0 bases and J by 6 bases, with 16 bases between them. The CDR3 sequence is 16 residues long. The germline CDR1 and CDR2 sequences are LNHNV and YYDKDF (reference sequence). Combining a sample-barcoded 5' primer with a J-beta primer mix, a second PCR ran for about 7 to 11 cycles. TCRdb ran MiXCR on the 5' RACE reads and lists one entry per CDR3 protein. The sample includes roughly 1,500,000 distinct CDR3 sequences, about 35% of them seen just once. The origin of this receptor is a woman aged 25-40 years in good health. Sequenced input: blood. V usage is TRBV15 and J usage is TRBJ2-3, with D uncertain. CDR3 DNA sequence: TGTGCCACCAGCAGAGAAGGTAGGGCCCACCGGGATACGCAGTATTTT. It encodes CATSREGRAHRDTQYF.